These T cell receptor beta chains were read from a single sample in a study of post-analysis software for immune sequencing data. TCRdb re-called the PCR reads through MiXCR, storing one row per CDR3 protein. The table records 700,000 to 800,000 distinct CDR3 sequences, 30% of them present only once. Sequenced input: blood. These receptors all come from a girl aged 10-17 years with multiple sclerosis. The CDR3 runs from the conserved cysteine through the conserved F or W. The D gene is left open where the match is weak. Not all rows give a size; the values are once, few, many and, for expanded clones, a class.

CSVKIGTVQQETQYF TGCAGCGTGAAGATAGGGACAGTTCAACAAGAGACCCAGTACTTC TRBV29-1 - TRBD1 TRBJ2-5
CASRHLRTGLNTEAFF TGTGCCAGCAGACACCTCCGGACAGGCCTCAACACTGAAGCTTTCTTT TRBV6-6 once TRBD1 TRBJ1-1
CAISVGGTSYNEQFF TGTGCCATCAGTGTGGGCGGGACATCCTACAATGAGCAGTTCTTC TRBV10-3 few - TRBJ2-1
CSATKQRDLTYEQYF TGCAGTGCAACCAAACAGCGGGACCTTACCTACGAGCAGTACTTC TRBV20-1 - TRBD2 TRBJ2-7
CASSLVLLRDGGEQFF TGTGCCAGCAGCTTAGTCCTTCTACGGGACGGGGGTGAGCAGTTCTTC TRBV7-2 - - TRBJ2-1
CASSLRTSGGTSTDTQYF TGTGCCAGCAGCTTGAGGACTAGCGGGGGCACTAGCACAGATACGCAGTATTTT TRBV7-2 - TRBD2 TRBJ2-3
CASSSLRGPAYNEQFF TGTGCCAGCAGCTCACTTCGGGGACCTGCCTACAATGAGCAGTTCTTC TRBV7-9 few - TRBJ2-1
CASSPGLRGYEQYF TGTGCCAGCTCACCAGGGTTGCGGGGTTACGAGCAGTACTTC TRBV18 few - TRBJ2-7
CASSSAGQYF TGCGCCAGCAGCTCCGCAGGGCAGTACTTC TRBV5-1 few - TRBJ2-7
CASSLGPRRGEEWDTQYF TGCGCCAGCAGCTTAGGCCCCCGGCGGGGAGAGGAGTGGGATACGCAGTATTTT TRBV5-1 - - TRBJ2-3
CASSLRAPRAEFF TGTGCCAGCAGTTTAAGGGCGCCAAGGGCGGAGTTCTTC TRBV27 - - TRBJ2-1
CASSSRLKEGGEQFF TGTGCCAGCAGCTCTAGACTGAAGGAAGGCGGTGAGCAGTTCTTC TRBV11-2 - - TRBJ2-1
CSARLAGGRLYEQYF TGCAGTGCGAGACTAGCGGGAGGGAGGTTATACGAGCAGTACTTC TRBV20-1 few TRBD2 TRBJ2-7
CASSLEQGDYGYTF TGTGCCAGCAGCCTTGAGCAGGGAGACTATGGCTACACCTTC TRBV7-9 few - TRBJ1-2
CASNRGVETQYF TGTGCCAGCAATCGCGGAGTGGAGACCCAGTACTTC TRBV7-9 - - TRBJ2-5
CASSYPGLAGPYEQFF TGTGCCAGCAGTTACCCCGGACTAGCGGGCCCATATGAGCAGTTCTTC TRBV6-5 few TRBD2 TRBJ2-1
CASSINPGGDTQYF TGCGCCAGCAGCATTAACCCGGGGGGAGATACGCAGTATTTT TRBV4-3 - TRBD2 TRBJ2-3
CSAYRGHDQPQHF TGCAGTGCCTACAGGGGGCACGATCAGCCCCAGCATTTT TRBV20-1 few TRBD1 TRBJ1-5
CASSSVGQGSSDTQYF TGTGCCAGCAGTTCCGTTGGACAGGGATCCTCAGATACGCAGTATTTT TRBV27 few TRBD1 TRBJ2-3
CASLRQAMNTEAFF TGTGCCAGCCTGAGACAGGCTATGAACACTGAAGCTTTCTTT TRBV12-3/TRBV12-4 - - TRBJ1-1
CASSYPSPGTGPETQYF TGTGCCAGCAGTTACCCCAGTCCCGGGACAGGGCCAGAGACCCAGTACTTC TRBV6-5 few TRBD1 TRBJ2-5
CASRGTGGLANEKLFF TGTGCCAGTCGCGGGACAGGGGGCCTCGCTAATGAAAAACTGTTTTTT TRBV28 - TRBD1 TRBJ1-4
CSVVGLAEGSSYNEQFF TGCAGCGTTGTAGGACTAGCGGAAGGGAGCTCCTACAATGAGCAGTTCTTC TRBV29-1 many TRBD2 TRBJ2-1
CASSQTGIINYGYTF TGTGCCAGCAGCCAGACAGGCATTATAAACTATGGCTACACCTTC TRBV27 many - TRBJ1-2
CASSMGPPSSSYNEQFF TGTGCCAGCAGTATGGGTCCCCCTTCAAGCTCCTACAATGAGCAGTTCTTC TRBV2 - - TRBJ2-1
CAGSWTSGNSDTQYF TGCGCCGGCAGCTGGACTAGCGGGAACTCAGATACGCAGTATTTT TRBV4-3 - TRBD2 TRBJ2-3
CASQMGGGELFF TGTGCCTCCCAGATGGGCGGGGGGGAGCTGTTTTTT TRBV12-3/TRBV12-4 - - TRBJ2-2
CASTSDSLNYGYTF TGTGCCAGCACCTCCGACAGTCTTAACTATGGCTACACCTTC TRBV3-1 few - TRBJ1-2
CASSFGFATNEKLFF TGTGCCAGCAGCTTCGGGTTTGCAACTAATGAAAAACTGTTTTTT TRBV14 few - TRBJ1-4
CASSPKSGDRPTDTQYF TGTGCCAGCAGCCCCAAGAGCGGGGATAGACCCACAGATACGCAGTATTTT TRBV7-9 - TRBD2 TRBJ2-3
CATSSLSSRASSYEQYF TGTGCCACCAGCAGCCTTTCGAGCAGGGCCAGCTCCTACGAGCAGTACTTC TRBV15 - - TRBJ2-7
CASSQANQGQPQHF TGTGCCAGCAGCCAAGCAAACCAGGGACAGCCCCAGCATTTT TRBV3-1 - - TRBJ1-5
CASSQDPREETQYF TGCGCCAGCAGCCAAGACCCAAGGGAGGAGACCCAGTACTTC TRBV4-3 many - TRBJ2-5
CSARKGTHTSTDTQYF TGCAGTGCTAGGAAGGGGACGCACACTAGCACAGATACGCAGTATTTT TRBV20-1 - - TRBJ2-3
CASSLGSLLAKNIQYF TGTGCCAGCAGCTTAGGCAGCCTCCTAGCCAAAAACATTCAGTACTTC TRBV7-9 - - TRBJ2-4
CASSQTVLNTEAFF TGTGCCAGTAGCCAAACCGTACTGAACACTGAAGCTTTCTTT TRBV4-1 - - TRBJ1-1
CATMEGTGSQPQHF TGTGCCACAATGGAGGGGACAGGGAGTCAGCCCCAGCATTTT TRBV10-3 few TRBD1 TRBJ1-5
CASSQEPGLDNEQFF TGCGCCAGCAGCCAAGAACCAGGACTCGACAATGAGCAGTTCTTC TRBV4-3 few - TRBJ2-1
CASSNEPPGQNCGYTF TGTGCCAGCAGCAATGAACCACCGGGACAGAACTGTGGCTACACCTTC TRBV7-2 once TRBD1 TRBJ1-2
CASSYPTGQSSLNEKLFF TGTGCCAGCAGTTACCCCACGGGACAGAGTTCCCTTAATGAAAAACTGTTTTTT TRBV27 - TRBD1 TRBJ1-4
CASSYDPRYNEQYF TGTGCCAGCAGTTACGACCCTAGGTACAATGAGCAGTACTTC TRBV6-5 - - TRBJ2-5
CAISGGKIPYEQYF TGTGCCATCAGTGGAGGAAAAATTCCCTACGAGCAGTACTTC TRBV10-3 - - TRBJ2-7
CSAWYSGTSTDTQYF TGCAGTGCTTGGTATAGCGGAACTAGCACAGATACGCAGTATTTT TRBV20-1 - - TRBJ2-3
CASSSASVGRTDTQYF TGTGCCAGCAGCTCCGCTAGCGTCGGTCGCACAGATACGCAGTATTTT TRBV7-9 - - TRBJ2-3
CSAEPGAYGYTF TGCAGTGCTGAACCGGGGGCCTATGGCTACACCTTC TRBV20-1 - - TRBJ1-2
CSARGRGTSNGYTF TGCAGTGCTAGAGGACGGGGGACGTCCAATGGCTACACCTTC TRBV20-1 - - TRBJ1-2
CASSLEGRGYEKLFF TGTGCCAGCAGCTTAGAAGGCAGGGGGTATGAAAAACTGTTTTTT TRBV7-9 - TRBD1 TRBJ1-4
CASSQDWAGMDNEQFF TGCGCCAGCAGCCAGGATTGGGCAGGCATGGACAATGAGCAGTTCTTC TRBV4-3 - - TRBJ2-1
CASSFRLAGENEQFF TGTGCCAGCAGCTTCCGACTAGCGGGAGAGAATGAGCAGTTCTTC TRBV5-5 - TRBD2 TRBJ2-1
CASSSKRPRETQYF TGTGCCAGCAGCAGCAAGAGGCCTCGGGAGACCCAGTACTTC TRBV7-2 many - TRBJ2-5
CASSSQTGGLYTGELFF TGCGCCAGCAGCTCCCAGACAGGGGGCCTCTACACCGGGGAGCTGTTTTTT TRBV5-1 - TRBD1 TRBJ2-2
CASSPQGGFGYEQYF TGTGCCAGCTCACCGCAGGGCGGATTTGGTTACGAGCAGTACTTC TRBV18 few - TRBJ2-7
CASSLGVRGNYGYTF TGCGCCAGCAGCTTGGGCGTTAGGGGGAACTATGGCTACACCTTC TRBV5-1 - - TRBJ1-2
CASSLSRWVGTYNEQFF TGCGCCAGCAGCTTGAGCCGCTGGGTCGGAACCTACAATGAGCAGTTCTTC TRBV5-1 - - TRBJ2-1
CASSLRAGTQYF TGTGCCAGCAGCCTCCGGGCAGGTACGCAGTATTTT TRBV3-1 - - TRBJ2-3